One sample yielded the 25 T cell receptor beta chains listed below, sequenced in a study of T cells in Graves' hyperthyroidism and ophthalmopathy. Amplification of TCR beta CDR3 regions was performed using RNA transcripts as template. First-round RT-PCR with HTBI primers amplified the TCR CDR3 region. TCRdb re-called the multiplex PCR reads through MiXCR, storing one row per CDR3 protein. The table shows some 760,000 distinct CDR3 sequences, with 11% to 15% occurring only once. Material: blood. These receptors originate from a woman under 30 with Graves' hyperthyroidism.

For this clonotype: A read error may be the cause here, since a much bigger clone is one base away. The chain has TRBV7-9 and TRBJ1-2, with D tentatively TRBD1 (6 bases). The V gene lost 5 bases and the J gene lost 6 bases, with 10 bases spanning the gap. This CDR3 region has 12 residues. Germline V lookup: CDR1 SEHNR, CDR2 FQNEAQ (reference sequence). The CDR3 sequence: CASSRRGHGYTF. CDR3 nucleotides: TGTGCCAGCAGCCGCAGGGGACATGGCTACACCTTC.

The rearrangement links TRBV11-1 to TRBJ2-2; TRBD2 aligns across 13 bases. Germline V gene data show CDR1 as SGHAT and CDR2 as FQDESV (reference sequence). With V trimmed by 4 bases and J by 2 bases, 4 bases remained unmatched. The CDR3 consists of 17 residues. CDR3: CASSYGLAGVNTGELFF. The DNA for the CDR3 is TGTGCCAGCAGCTACGGACTAGCGGGAGTAAACACCGGGGAGCTGTTTTTT.

The V gene is TRBV6-2 or TRBV6-3, the J gene TRBJ2-7, with D perhaps matching TRBD2 (6 bases). This CDR3 contains 14 residues. Looked up from germline, CDR1 is MNHEY and CDR2 is SVGEGT. The germline V and J ends were trimmed by 6 bases and 3 bases, with 15 bases remaining between them. The CDR3 DNA reads as TGTGCCAGCAGGAGGACTACCCAAGTCTACGAGCAGTACTTC. This translates into CASRRTTQVYEQYF.

This clonotype was counted a few times. This rearrangement joins TRBV6-1 to TRBJ1-5; D ambiguous. This CDR3 region has 14 residues. V was cut by 6 bases and J by 5 bases, with 14 bases left in between. Per germline, CDR1 MNHNS and CDR2 SASEGT. CDR3: CASRRDHGDQPQHF. The CDR3, as DNA: TGTGCCAGCAGGAGAGATCATGGGGATCAGCCCCAGCATTTT.

In its sample, this clonotype was seen once. V is TRBV14 and J is TRBJ2-2; D is unclear. CDR1 and CDR2 from the germline V gene are SGHDN and FVKESK. The CDR3 is 14 amino acids. Trimming shortened V by 0 bases and J by 3 bases, and 5 bases separated the two germline ends. The CDR3 bases are TGTGCCAGCAGCCAAGATTTAGACACCGGGGAGCTGTTTTTT. It specifies CASSQDLDTGELFF.

This clonotype was found a few times. The chain recombines TRBV7-9 with TRBJ1-2; D is uncertain. This CDR3 is 14 amino acids long. The ends were cut back, 4 bases at V and 8 bases at J, with 17 bases in the middle. Germline V CDR1 and CDR2: SEHNR, FQNEAQ (reference sequence). CDR3 region: CASSSSGLMKGYTF. CDR3 coding DNA: TGTGCCAGCAGCTCCTCGGGGTTAATGAAGGGCTACACCTTC.

The gene calls are TRBV7-8 and TRBJ2-5; a possible D gene is TRBD1 (6 bases). The CDR3 runs to 14 residues. V lost 1 base and J lost 4, with 10 bases in between. CDR1 and CDR2 from the germline V gene are SGHVS and FQNEAQ. CDR3 nucleotides: TGTGCCAGCAGCTTAGATCTGGGGGCAGAGACCCAGTACTTC. Amino acids: CASSLDLGAETQYF.

This clonotype was observed a handful of times. The chain couples TRBV12-3 or TRBV12-4 to TRBJ1-1; 9 bases line up with TRBD1. The CDR3 sequence is 13 residues long. V lost 6 bases, J lost 6 bases, and 5 bases stayed unmatched. The CDR3 nucleotides read TGTGCCAGCAGACGGACAGGGGCCCCTGAAGCTTTCTTT. This translates into CASRRTGAPEAFF.

This clonotype was observed many times. The chain carries TRBV6-1 and TRBJ2-3; a possible D gene is TRBD1 (6 bases). The germline CDR1 and CDR2 sequences are MNHNS and SASEGT. Trimming took 6 bases from V and 2 from J, leaving 18 bases between them. This CDR3 spans 16 amino acids. Here the CDR3 reads CASRHNRVRATDTQYF. DNA of the CDR3: TGTGCCAGCAGACACAACAGGGTACGGGCCACAGATACGCAGTATTTT.

The V gene is TRBV27, the J gene TRBJ1-5; the D is unclear. Germline loops: CDR1 MNHEY, CDR2 SMNVEV (reference sequence). This CDR3 is 15 amino acids long. Between the trimmed V and J ends, which lost 1 base and 4 bases, there was a span of 11 bases. The DNA of the CDR3 is TGTGCCAGCAGTTTATTCCCTGTTGGGAATCAGCCCCAGCATTTT. Translating gives CASSLFPVGNQPQHF.

The J gene is TRBJ2-5, the V gene TRBV29-1; tentative D call: TRBD2 (6 bases). V was clipped by 2 bases and J by 5 bases, with 21 bases between them. In germline, CDR1 is SQVTM, CDR2 ANQGSEA. CDR3 length: 16 residues. CDR3 in DNA: TGCAGCGTTGAAAGTAGAAGGTTGCTAGGAGGGGAGACCCAGTACTTC. It codes for CSVESRRLLGGETQYF. Using reference TRBV29-1 and TRBJ2-5 for the parts outside the CDR3, the full variable domain is SAVISQKPSRDICQRGTSLTIQCQVDSQVTMMFWYRQQPGQSLTLIATANQGSEATYESGFVIDKFPISRPNLTFSTLTVSNMSPEDSSIYLCSVESRRLLGGETQYFGPGTRLLVL.

V is TRBV9 and J is TRBJ1-6, with a tentative D call TRBD1 (5 bases). Germline loops: CDR1 SGDLS, CDR2 YYNGEE. This CDR3 has 14 residues. Trimming took 5 bases from V and 12 from J, leaving 18 bases between them. CDR3 in DNA: TGTGCCAGCAGTTGGGGGGGAGGGAAGGAACCCCTCCACTTT. This gives the protein CASSWGGGKEPLHF. Filled out from reference TRBV9 and TRBJ1-6, the complete variable domain reads DSGVTQTPKHLITATGQRVTLRCSPRSGDLSVYWYQQSLDQGLQFLIQYYNGEERAKGNILERFSAQQFPDLHSELNLSSLELGDSALYFCASSWGGGKEPLHFGNGTRLTVT.

This clonotype was recorded a few times. The chain combines TRBV30 with TRBJ2-2; TRBD2 matches at 7 bases. CDR1 is GTSNPN, CDR2 SVGIG, per germline (reference sequence). Trimming cost V 2 bases and J 0 bases; bases outside gene matches: 3. This CDR3 is built from 15 residues. The CDR3 coding sequence is TGTGCCTGGAGTTTACTAGCGTCGAACACCGGGGAGCTGTTTTTT. Translated: CAWSLLASNTGELFF.

The V call is TRBV12-5, the J call TRBJ2-3; D remains unclear. The CDR3 consists of 12 residues. Looked up from germline, CDR1 is LGHNT and CDR2 is FRNRAP. Trimming cost V 7 bases and J 2 bases, with 7 bases left between them. The CDR3 DNA is TGTGCTAGTGCCTACACCACAGATACGCAGTATTTT. It translates to CASAYTTDTQYF.

The rearrangement uses TRBV29-1 and TRBJ1-2; D not resolved. The CDR3 has 14 amino acids. Germline CDR1 reads SQVTM; CDR2 reads ANQGSEA. V lost 3 bases and J lost 5, with 16 bases in between. CDR3 DNA sequence: TGCAGCGTTGATCTAGGGATCCGACGGTATGGCTACACCTTC. Translating it yields CSVDLGIRRYGYTF.

This clonotype appeared many times. The rearrangement uses TRBV12-3 or TRBV12-4 and TRBJ2-1; 8 nucleotides agree with TRBD1. J lost 0 bases, V lost 10 bases, and 11 bases had no gene match. CDR3 size: 16 residues. In DNA, the CDR3 is TGTGCCATCTCCCGCTGGACAGGGCGCTCCTACAATGAGCAGTTCTTC. Translation: CAISRWTGRSYNEQFF.

This clonotype was seen many times. The gene calls are TRBV2 and TRBJ2-1, with D tentatively TRBD1 (6 bases). The germline V gene encodes CDR1 SNHLY and CDR2 FYNNEI. V gave up 4 bases and J gave up 5 bases, with 18 bases separating them. This CDR3 region has 16 residues. CDR3: CASSAPGDRLNNEQFF. The CDR3 DNA sequence: TGTGCCAGCAGTGCCCCAGGGGACCGCCTCAACAATGAGCAGTTCTTC.

V gene TRBV12-3 or TRBV12-4 combines with J gene TRBJ2-7, with 11 bases fitting TRBD2. CDR3 length: 15 amino acids. The junction had 6 bases not matched to a gene; V was cut back by 6 bases and J by 2 bases. The CDR3 DNA reads TGTGCCAGCAGGCGGGGACTAGCGGTAACCTACGAGCAGTACTTC. Translating it yields CASRRGLAVTYEQYF.

This clonotype showed up many times. The chain couples TRBV7-9 to TRBJ2-1; D perhaps matches TRBD2 (5 bases). V lost 4 bases and J 0 bases, leaving 13 bases between the germline ends. The CDR3 runs to 16 residues. CDR1 SEHNR and CDR2 FQNEAQ come from the germline V gene (reference sequence). In DNA, the CDR3 is TGTGCCAGCAGCTCTAGCCTATTCAGCTCCTACAATGAGCAGTTCTTC. Its protein product is CASSSSLFSSYNEQFF.

This clonotype occurred once. The DNA of the CDR3 is TGTGCCAGCACCAAACAGGGGGCGAGCACCGGGGAGCTGTTTTTT. Translating it yields CASTKQGASTGELFF. The chain has TRBV12-3 or TRBV12-4 and TRBJ2-2; 9 positions match TRBD1. This CDR3 comprises 15 residues. Trimming at V came to 7 bases and at J to 4 bases, leaving 7 bases not matched to a gene.

The chain joins TRBV9 to TRBJ2-7, with D perhaps being TRBD1 or TRBD2 (5 bases each). This CDR3 has 14 amino acids. The germline gives CDR1 SGDLS, CDR2 YYNGEE. Trimming removed 3 bases from V and 3 bases from J, with 13 bases in between. CDR3 sequence (DNA): TGTGCCAGCAGCGCCGGGACGGGTGTCTACGAGCAGTACTTC. Its translation: CASSAGTGVYEQYF.

This clonotype was found many times. V and J are TRBV7-9 and TRBJ2-5; 7 bases map to TRBD2. The CDR3 has 18 residues. Per germline, CDR1 SEHNR and CDR2 FQNEAQ (reference sequence). The V gene end was trimmed by 1 base and the J gene end by 2 bases; junction bases not matched to a gene: 13. The CDR3 nucleotides read TGTGCCAGCAGCTTAGATACCCGCCGGCGGGAGAGGCAAGAGACCCAGTACTTC. Translation gives CASSLDTRRRERQETQYF.

This clonotype was seen repeatedly, ten times or more. The V and J genes are TRBV11-2 and TRBJ2-3, with 9 bases identical to TRBD1. Per the germline V gene, CDR1 is SGHAT and CDR2 is FQNNGV. There are 15 residues in the CDR3. The trim removed 4 bases at V and 3 bases at J, leaving 5 bases unmatched. The CDR3 loop reads CASSSTGGATDTQYF. Here the CDR3 DNA reads TGTGCCAGCAGCTCAACAGGGGGCGCGACAGATACGCAGTATTTT.

The rearrangement links TRBV6-1 to TRBJ1-6; D gene unclear. The germline gives CDR1 MNHNS, CDR2 SASEGT. The CDR3 has 14 residues. V was shortened by 7 bases and J by 2 bases, with 9 bases between the two germline ends. CDR3 bases: TGTGCCAGCATGAGGTTCCCCTATAATTCACCCCTCCACTTT. Translating it yields CASMRFPYNSPLHF.

This clonotype was picked up many times. The chain is built from TRBV7-6 and TRBJ2-3; 7 bases are a match to TRBD2. The germline CDR1 and CDR2 sequences are SGHVS and FNYEAQ. The V gene end was trimmed by 2 bases and the J gene end by 6 bases; junction bases not matched to a gene: 23. The CDR3 has 20 residues. This chain's CDR3 is CASSLSVLKGGPLVADTQYF. CDR3 bases: TGTGCCAGCAGCTTATCGGTCTTGAAGGGAGGGCCGTTGGTGGCGGATACGCAGTATTTT.